This T cell receptor (beta chain) was captured in a study of CD8 T cells in Susac syndrome. RNA in amounts of roughly 0.5 to 1 ug was reverse transcribed with random hexamers. Multiplex immunoSEQ PCR targeted 54 Vbeta and 13 Jbeta TCR beta segments. TCRdb reprocessed the immunoSEQ multiplex PCR reads via MiXCR and lists one record per CDR3 protein. The sample holds hundreds of thousands of distinct CDR3 sequences; around nine tenths are singletons and the top ten take roughly 0.2%. The T cells that were sequenced for TCR beta were CD8+ and CD4+ cells from blood. Through negative isolation, CD4+ and CD8+ T cells were obtained, while TEMRA cells were enriched using FACS. Between the trimmed V and J ends, which lost 2 bases and 2 bases, there was a span of 9 bases. Germline V gene sequence: CDR1 MGHDK, CDR2 SYGVNS. CDR3 size: 14 residues.

The sample was CD8+ T cells from PBMCs. This clonotype was sampled from a human donor with multiple sclerosis. The V gene is TRBV25-1, the J gene TRBJ1-2, with D tentatively TRBD1 (5 bases). Here the CDR3 DNA reads TGTGCCAGCAGTGAACCCAGGGAGAACTATGGCTACACCTTC. It translates to CASSEPRENYGYTF.